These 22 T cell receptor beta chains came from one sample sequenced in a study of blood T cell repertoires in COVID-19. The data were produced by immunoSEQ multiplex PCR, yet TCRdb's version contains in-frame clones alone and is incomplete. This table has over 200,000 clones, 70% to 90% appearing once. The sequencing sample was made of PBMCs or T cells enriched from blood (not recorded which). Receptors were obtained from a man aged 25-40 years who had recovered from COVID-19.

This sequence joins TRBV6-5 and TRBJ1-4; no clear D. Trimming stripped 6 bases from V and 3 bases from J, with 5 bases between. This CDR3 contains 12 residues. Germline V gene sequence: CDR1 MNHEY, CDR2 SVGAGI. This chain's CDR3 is CASRGANEKLFF. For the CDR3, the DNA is TGTGCCAGCAGGGGAGCTAATGAAAAACTGTTTTTT.

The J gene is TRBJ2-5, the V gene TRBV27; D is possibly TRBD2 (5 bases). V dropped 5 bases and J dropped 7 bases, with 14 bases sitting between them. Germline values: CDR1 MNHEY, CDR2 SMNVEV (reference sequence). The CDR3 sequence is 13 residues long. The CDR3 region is CASSLEAPGTQYF. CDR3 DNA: TGTGCCAGCAGTCTGGAGGCCCCGGGGACCCAGTACTTC.

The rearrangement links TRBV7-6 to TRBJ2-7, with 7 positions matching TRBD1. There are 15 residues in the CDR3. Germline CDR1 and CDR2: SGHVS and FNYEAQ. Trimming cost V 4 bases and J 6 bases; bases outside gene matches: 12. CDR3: CASSSPRTGSIEQYF. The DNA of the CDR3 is TGTGCCAGCAGCTCGCCCAGGACAGGATCGATCGAGCAGTACTTC.

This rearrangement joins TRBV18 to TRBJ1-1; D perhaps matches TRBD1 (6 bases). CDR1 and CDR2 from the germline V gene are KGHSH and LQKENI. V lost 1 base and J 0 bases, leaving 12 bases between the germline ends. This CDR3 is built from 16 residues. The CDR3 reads CASSPRLQGMNTEAFF. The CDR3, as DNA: TGTGCCAGCTCACCACGTTTACAGGGCATGAACACTGAAGCTTTCTTT.

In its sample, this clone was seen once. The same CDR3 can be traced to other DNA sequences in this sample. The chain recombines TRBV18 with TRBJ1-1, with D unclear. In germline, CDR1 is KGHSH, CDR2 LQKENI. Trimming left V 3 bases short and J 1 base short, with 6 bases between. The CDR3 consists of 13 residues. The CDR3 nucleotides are TGTGCCAGCTCACCGGGCAGGAACACTGAAGCTTTCTTT. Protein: CASSPGRNTEAFF.

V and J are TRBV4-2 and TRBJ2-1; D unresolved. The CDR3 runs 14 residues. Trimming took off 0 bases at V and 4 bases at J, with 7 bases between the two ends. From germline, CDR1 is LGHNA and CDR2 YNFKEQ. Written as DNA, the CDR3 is TGTGCCAGCAGCCAAGAATCAGGTTACAATGAGCAGTTCTTC. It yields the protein CASSQESGYNEQFF.

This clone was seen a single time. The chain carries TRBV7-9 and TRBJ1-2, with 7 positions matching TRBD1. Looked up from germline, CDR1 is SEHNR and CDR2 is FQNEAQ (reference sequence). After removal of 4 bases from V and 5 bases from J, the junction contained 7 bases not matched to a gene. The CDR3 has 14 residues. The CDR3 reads CASSSQGTPYGYTF. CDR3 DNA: TGTGCCAGCAGCTCACAGGGGACACCGTATGGCTACACCTTC.

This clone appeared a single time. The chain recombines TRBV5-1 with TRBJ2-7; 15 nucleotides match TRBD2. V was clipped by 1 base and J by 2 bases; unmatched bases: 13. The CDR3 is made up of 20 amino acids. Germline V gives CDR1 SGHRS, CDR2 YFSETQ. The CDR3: CASSLFVRGLAGGPPYEQYF. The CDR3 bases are TGCGCCAGCAGCTTGTTCGTTCGTGGACTAGCGGGGGGGCCTCCCTACGAGCAGTACTTC.

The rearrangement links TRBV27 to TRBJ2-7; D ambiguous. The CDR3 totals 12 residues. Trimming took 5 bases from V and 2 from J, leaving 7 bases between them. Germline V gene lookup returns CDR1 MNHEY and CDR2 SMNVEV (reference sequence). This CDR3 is CASSPTPYEQYF. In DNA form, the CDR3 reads TGTGCCAGCAGTCCAACTCCCTACGAGCAGTACTTC.

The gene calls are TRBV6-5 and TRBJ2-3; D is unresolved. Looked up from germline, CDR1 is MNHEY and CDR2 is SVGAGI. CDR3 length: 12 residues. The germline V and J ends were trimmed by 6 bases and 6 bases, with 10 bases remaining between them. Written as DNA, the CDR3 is TGTGCCAGCAGCTCCCCAGTGGATACGCAGTATTTT. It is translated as CASSSPVDTQYF.

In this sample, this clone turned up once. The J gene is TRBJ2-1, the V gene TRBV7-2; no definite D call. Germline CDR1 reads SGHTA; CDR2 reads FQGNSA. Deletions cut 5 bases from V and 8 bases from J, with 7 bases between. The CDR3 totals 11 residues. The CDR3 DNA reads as TGTGCCAGCAGCCTGACTGATGAGCAGTTCTTC. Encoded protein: CASSLTDEQFF. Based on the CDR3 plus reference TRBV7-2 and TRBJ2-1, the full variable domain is GAGVSQSPSNKVTEKGKDVELRCDPISGHTALYWYRQSLGQGLEFLIYFQGNSAPDKSGLPSDRFSAERTGGSVSTLTIQRTQQEDSAVYLCASSLTDEQFFGPGTRLTVL.

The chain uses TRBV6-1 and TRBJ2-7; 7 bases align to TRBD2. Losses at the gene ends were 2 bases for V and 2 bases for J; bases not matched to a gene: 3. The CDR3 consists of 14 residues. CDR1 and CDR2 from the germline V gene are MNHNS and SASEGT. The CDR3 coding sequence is TGTGCCAGCAGTGAAAGGGACTATACCTACGAGCAGTACTTC. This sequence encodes CASSERDYTYEQYF.

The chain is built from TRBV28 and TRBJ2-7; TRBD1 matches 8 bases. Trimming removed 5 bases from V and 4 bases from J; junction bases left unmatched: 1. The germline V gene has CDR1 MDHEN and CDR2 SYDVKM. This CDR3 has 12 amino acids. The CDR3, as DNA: TGTGCCAGCAGTAGGACAGGGTACGAGCAGTACTTC. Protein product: CASSRTGYEQYF.

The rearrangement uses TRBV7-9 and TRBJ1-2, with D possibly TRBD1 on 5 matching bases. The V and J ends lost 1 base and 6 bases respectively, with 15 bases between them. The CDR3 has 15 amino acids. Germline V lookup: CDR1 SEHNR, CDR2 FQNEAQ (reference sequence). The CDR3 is CASSLGTAGPDGYTF. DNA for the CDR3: TGTGCCAGCAGCTTAGGGACGGCAGGGCCAGATGGCTACACCTTC.

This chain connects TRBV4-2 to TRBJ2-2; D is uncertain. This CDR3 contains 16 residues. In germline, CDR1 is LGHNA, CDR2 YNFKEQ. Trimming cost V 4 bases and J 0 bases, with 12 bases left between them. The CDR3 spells CASSLWSTTNTGELFF. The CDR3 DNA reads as TGTGCCAGCAGCCTATGGTCCACTACGAACACCGGGGAGCTGTTTTTT.

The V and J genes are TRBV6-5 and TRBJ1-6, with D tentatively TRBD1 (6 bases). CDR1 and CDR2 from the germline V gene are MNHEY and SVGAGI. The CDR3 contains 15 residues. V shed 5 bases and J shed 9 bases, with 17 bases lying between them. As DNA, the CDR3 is TGTGCCAGCAGTAGCTCGACAGGAGGCGGTTCACCCCTCCACTTT. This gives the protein CASSSSTGGGSPLHF.

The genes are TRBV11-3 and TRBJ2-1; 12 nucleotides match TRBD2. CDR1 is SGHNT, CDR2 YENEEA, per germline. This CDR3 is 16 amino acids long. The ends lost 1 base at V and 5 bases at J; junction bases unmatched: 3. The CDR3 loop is CASSLGLAGADNEQFF. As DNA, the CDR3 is TGTGCCAGCAGCTTAGGACTAGCGGGGGCTGACAATGAGCAGTTCTTC.

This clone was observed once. The CDR3 DNA follows: TGTGCCAGCAGCCAAGATCGGCGCAGGGCCTTAGAAGCTTTCTTT. It yields the protein CASSQDRRRALEAFF. The chain carries TRBV3-1 (or the pseudogene TRBV3-2) and TRBJ1-1; possibly TRBD1 for D (5 bases). The CDR3 contains 15 residues. The germline V and J ends were trimmed by 0 bases and 8 bases, with 16 bases remaining between them. In germline, CDR1 is LGHDT, CDR2 YNNKEL (reference sequence).

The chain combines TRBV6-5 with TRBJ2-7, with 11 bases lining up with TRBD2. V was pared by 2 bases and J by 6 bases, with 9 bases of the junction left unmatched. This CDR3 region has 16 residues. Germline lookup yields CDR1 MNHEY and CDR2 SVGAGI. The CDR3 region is CASSYESTSGGCEQYF. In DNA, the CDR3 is TGTGCCAGCAGTTACGAGAGCACTAGCGGGGGATGCGAGCAGTACTTC.

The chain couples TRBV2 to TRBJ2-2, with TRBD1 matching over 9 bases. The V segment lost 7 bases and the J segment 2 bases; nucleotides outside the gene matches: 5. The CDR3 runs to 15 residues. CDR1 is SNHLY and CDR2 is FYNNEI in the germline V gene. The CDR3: CASKKTGGNTGELFF. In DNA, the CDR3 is TGTGCCAGCAAAAAGACAGGGGGAAACACCGGGGAGCTGTTTTTT.

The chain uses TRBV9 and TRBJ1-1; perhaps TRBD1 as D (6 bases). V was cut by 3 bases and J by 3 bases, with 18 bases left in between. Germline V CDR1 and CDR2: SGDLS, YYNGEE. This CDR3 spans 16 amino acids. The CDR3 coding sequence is TGTGCCAGCAGCGCCGAAGGGGGGGGCTGGTACACTGAAGCTTTCTTT. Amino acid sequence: CASSAEGGGWYTEAFF.

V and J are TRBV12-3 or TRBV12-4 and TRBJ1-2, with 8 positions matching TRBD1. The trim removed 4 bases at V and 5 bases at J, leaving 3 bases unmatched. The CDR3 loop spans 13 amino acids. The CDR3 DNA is TGTGCCAGCAGTTCCGACAGGGGTTATGGCTACACCTTC. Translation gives CASSSDRGYGYTF.